This T cell receptor beta chain is from a study of blood T cell repertoires in COVID-19. Original methodology: Quantification of nucleated cells was approximated via reference gene primer amplification. Assay used: immunoSEQ multiplex PCR; TCRdb lists only in-frame clones, some missing. From that table come the V and J calls and clone size; the DNA was used to work out D and trimming. The sample has hundreds of thousands of clones, around 90% seen once; the top ten hold more than 5%. Looked up from germline, CDR1 is SGHRS and CDR2 is YFSETQ. Trimming took 5 bases from V and 0 from J; bases not matched to a gene: 6. The CDR3 length is 15 residues.

The sequencing sample was made of PBMCs or T cells enriched from blood (not recorded which). The clonotype originates from a woman aged 25-40 years with acute COVID-19. The J gene is TRBJ2-3, the V gene TRBV5-1; 7 nucleotides align to TRBD1. The CDR3 is CASRRTGDSTDTQYF. The CDR3 bases are TGCGCCAGCAGACGTACAGGGGATAGCACAGATACGCAGTATTTT. The whole variable domain, filled in from reference TRBV5-1 and TRBJ2-3, reads KAGVTQTPRYLIKTRGQQVTLSCSPISGHRSVSWYQQTPGQGLQFLFEYFSETQRNKGNFPGRFSGRQFSNSRSEMNVSTLELGDSALYLCASRRTGDSTDTQYFGPGTRLTVL.